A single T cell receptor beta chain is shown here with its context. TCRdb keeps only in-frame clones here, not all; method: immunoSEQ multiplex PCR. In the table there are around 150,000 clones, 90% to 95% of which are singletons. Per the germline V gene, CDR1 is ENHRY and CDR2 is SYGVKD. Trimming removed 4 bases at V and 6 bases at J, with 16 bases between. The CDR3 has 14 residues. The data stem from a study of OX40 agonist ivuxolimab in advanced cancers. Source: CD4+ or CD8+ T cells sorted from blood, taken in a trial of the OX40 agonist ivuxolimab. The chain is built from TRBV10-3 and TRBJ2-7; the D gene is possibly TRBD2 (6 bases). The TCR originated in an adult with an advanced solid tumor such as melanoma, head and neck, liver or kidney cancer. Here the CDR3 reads CAISGTREPGEQYF. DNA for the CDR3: TGTGCCATCAGTGGCACCCGGGAGCCCGGCGAGCAGTACTTC.